The clone carrying this TCR beta chain was recorded a few times. Donors were grouped by their self-reported clinical history. The entry originates in a study of blood T cell repertoires in COVID-19. Study-wide background: PBMCs, B-cell-depleted T cells, or T cells were the source of the cDNA or gDNA that made up the material.

Original methodology: Using reference gene primer amplification, nucleated cell counts were estimated. Generated by immunoSEQ multiplex PCR, the TCRdb table keeps only in-frame clones and is missing some. From that table come the V and J calls and clone size; the DNA was used to work out D and trimming. Of about 170,000 clones listed, approximately 82% were seen once; the top ten hold 4% to 4.5%. The origin of this receptor is a woman aged 45-59 years who had recovered from COVID-19. Sequenced input: PBMCs or T cells enriched from blood (not recorded which).

The CDR3, as DNA: TGCGCCAGCAGCTTGGTGGGACAGGGCCGGTCACCCCTCCACTTT. This codes for CASSLVGQGRSPLHF. The chain couples TRBV5-1 to TRBJ1-6; 9 bases agree with TRBD1. This CDR3 is 15 amino acids long. Germline-derived CDR1 and CDR2 are SGHRS and YFSETQ. V shed 0 bases and J 10 bases; nucleotides not matched to a gene: 5.